The 21 T cell receptor beta chains below come from one sample, sequenced in a study of T cells in Graves' hyperthyroidism and ophthalmopathy. RNA transcripts were the template for amplifying TCR beta CDR3 regions. HTBI primers drove first-round RT-PCR of the TCR CDR3. TCRdb reanalysed the multiplex PCR reads using MiXCR and keeps one entry per CDR3 protein. The sample yields 550,000 to 800,000 distinct CDR3 sequences, about 18% seen once. The material sequenced was blood. These TCRs come from a man aged 50 to 59 with Graves' hyperthyroidism.

The table lists this clonotype with many counts. The V call is TRBV2, the J call TRBJ2-5, with D possibly being TRBD1 (6 bases). CDR3 length: 15 amino acids. Germline CDR1 and CDR2: SNHLY and FYNNEI. V was pared by 0 bases and J by 5 bases, with 13 bases between. The CDR3 DNA is TGTGCCAGCAGTGAAGCGGGGGCCCTGGTGGAGACCCAGTACTTC. Its protein is CASSEAGALVETQYF.

This clonotype appeared a few times. The V call is TRBV28, the J call TRBJ2-1; D is perhaps TRBD1 (6 bases). V was pared by 1 base and J by 4 bases, with 14 bases between. Germline CDR1 is MDHEN and CDR2 is SYDVKM. The CDR3 runs 16 residues. The CDR3 region is CASSLFTGTLYNEQFF. CDR3 DNA sequence: TGTGCCAGCAGTTTATTTACCGGGACACTTTACAATGAGCAGTTCTTC.

This clonotype was counted many times. J is TRBJ2-1 and V is TRBV6-1; 7 positions agree with TRBD2. The germline V gene has CDR1 MNHNS and CDR2 SASEGT. The CDR3 totals 15 residues. V trimming: 7 bases; J trimming: 0 bases; junction bases outside the gene matches: 6. CDR3 sequence reads: CASTARGSSYNEQFF. DNA for the CDR3: TGTGCCAGCACTGCCCGCGGGAGCTCCTACAATGAGCAGTTCTTC.

A few counts support this clonotype. The rearrangement joins TRBV12-3 or TRBV12-4 to TRBJ2-5, with 8 bases identical to TRBD1. Trimming took 7 bases from V and 3 from J; bases not matched to a gene: 7. This CDR3 has 14 residues. The CDR3, as DNA: TGTGCCAGCATAAGCTCAGGGGGCGAAGAGACCCAGTACTTC. Residues: CASISSGGEETQYF.

The chain recombines TRBV19 with TRBJ2-1; 13 bases agree with TRBD2. This CDR3 has 16 amino acids. V lost 5 bases, J lost 7 bases, and 8 bases stayed unmatched. CDR1 is LNHDA and CDR2 is SQIVND in the germline V gene (reference sequence). The CDR3 DNA reads TGTGCCAGTAGTTTTCGGACTAGCGGGAGTCAGAATGAGCAGTTCTTC. Translating it yields CASSFRTSGSQNEQFF.

The rearrangement uses TRBV9 and TRBJ2-3; the D is unclear. This CDR3 region has 14 residues. Trimming shortened V by 4 bases and J by 1 base, and 10 bases separated the two germline ends. From germline, CDR1 is SGDLS and CDR2 YYNGEE. CDR3 nucleotide sequence: TGTGCCAGCAGCCTGGATGCCGGCACAGATACGCAGTATTTT. The encoded protein is CASSLDAGTDTQYF.

This clonotype occurred many times. The chain recombines TRBV7-3 with TRBJ2-1; 8 bases match TRBD1. V trimming: 6 bases; J trimming: 6 bases; junction bases outside the gene matches: 7. Germline lookup yields CDR1 SGHTA and CDR2 FQGTGA. The CDR3 consists of 14 residues. CDR3 region: CASRPGTGVNEQFF. Here the CDR3 DNA reads TGTGCCAGCAGGCCCGGGACAGGTGTCAATGAGCAGTTCTTC.

This clonotype was observed at least ten times. J is TRBJ1-1 and V is TRBV3-1; 9 nucleotides align to TRBD1. The trim removed 1 base at V and 0 bases at J, leaving 3 bases unmatched. This CDR3 comprises 16 residues. Looked up from germline, CDR1 is LGHDT and CDR2 is YNNKEL (reference sequence). CDR3 protein: CASSQVDRGMNTEAFF. The DNA for the CDR3 is TGTGCCAGCAGCCAAGTTGACAGGGGGATGAACACTGAAGCTTTCTTT.

This clonotype was seen repeatedly, ten times or more. The chain employs TRBV28 and TRBJ2-4, with 7 bases aligning to TRBD1. Germline V gene data show CDR1 as MDHEN and CDR2 as SYDVKM. This CDR3 is built from 15 residues. V dropped 8 bases and J dropped 3; count of bases not matched to a gene: 10. The chain's CDR3 is CASAETGWDKNIQYF. CDR3 DNA sequence: TGTGCCAGCGCCGAGACAGGGTGGGACAAAAACATTCAGTACTTC.

The chain joins TRBV28 to TRBJ1-2; D is uncertain. The CDR3 runs to 12 residues. CDR1 is MDHEN and CDR2 is SYDVKM in the germline V gene. V was cut by 5 bases and J by 3 bases, with 7 bases left in between. CDR3 sequence: CASSVEDYGYTF. In DNA, the CDR3 is TGTGCCAGCAGTGTGGAGGACTATGGCTACACCTTC.

This chain uses TRBV7-3 with TRBJ2-1, with unresolved D. Trimming removed 4 bases at V and 5 bases at J, with 15 bases between. Germline V gene data show CDR1 as SGHTA and CDR2 as FQGTGA. The length of the CDR3 is 15 residues. The CDR3 region is CASSSLGGSNNEQFF. The CDR3 nucleotides read TGTGCCAGCAGCTCTTTGGGCGGCAGTAACAATGAGCAGTTCTTC.

The V and J genes are TRBV19 and TRBJ2-6; D gene unclear. CDR1 is LNHDA, CDR2 SQIVND, per germline (reference sequence). V lost 4 bases, J lost 0 bases, and 7 bases lay in between. The CDR3 contains 15 residues. The chain's CDR3 is CASSKLTSGANVLTF. Here the CDR3 DNA reads TGTGCCAGTAGTAAGCTTACCTCTGGGGCCAACGTCCTGACTTTC.

There are a few counts of this clonotype. The rearrangement uses TRBV19 and TRBJ2-3; D unresolved. CDR1 LNHDA and CDR2 SQIVND come from the germline V gene (reference sequence). V lost 5 bases, J lost 5 bases, and 8 bases lay in between. The CDR3 is 12 residues long. CDR3: CASSPSLDTQYF. DNA of the CDR3: TGTGCCAGTAGTCCCAGTTTAGATACGCAGTATTTT.

The genes are TRBV9 and TRBJ1-5; no reliable D call. Trimming removed 3 bases at V and 0 bases at J, with 10 bases between. This CDR3 region has 15 residues. Germline V lookup: CDR1 SGDLS, CDR2 YYNGEE. CDR3 bases: TGTGCCAGCAGCGAGGGCACAGTTAGCAATCAGCCCCAGCATTTT. It translates to CASSEGTVSNQPQHF.

The rearrangement uses TRBV2 and TRBJ2-5; D is perhaps TRBD2 (6 bases). The germline V gene has CDR1 SNHLY and CDR2 FYNNEI. V gave up 6 bases and J gave up 4 bases, with 21 bases separating them. There are 16 residues in the CDR3. CDR3 nucleotide sequence: TGTGCCAGCAGGCGGGGTAACAGTTTAAGAGGAGAGACCCAGTACTTC. Its translation: CASRRGNSLRGETQYF.

About this clonotype: Just one base apart from a much larger clone, this may be a read error. The chain joins TRBV29-1 to TRBJ2-3; maybe TRBD1 (6 bases). CDR3 length: 14 amino acids. V dropped 4 bases and J dropped 4 bases, with 15 bases sitting between them. Looked up from germline, CDR1 is SQVTM and CDR2 is ANQGSEA. CDR3 DNA: TGCAGCGTTGTGAAGGGGGTAATCTCAGATACGCAGTATTTT. It is translated as CSVVKGVISDTQYF.

The chain joins TRBV2 to TRBJ1-6; 10 nucleotides agree with TRBD1. Germline CDR1 reads SNHLY; CDR2 reads FYNNEI. This CDR3 spans 16 amino acids. The trim removed 5 bases at V and 5 bases at J, leaving 6 bases unmatched. The CDR3 nucleotides read TGTGCCAGCAGTCGGGACAGGGGAGTTGATAATTCACCCCTCCACTTT. It is translated as CASSRDRGVDNSPLHF. The complete variable domain, with remaining parts taken from reference TRBV2 and TRBJ1-6, reads EPEVTQTPSHQVTQMGQEVILRCVPISNHLYFYWYRQILGQKVEFLVSFYNNEISEKSEIFDDQFSVERPDGSNFTLKIRSTKLEDSAMYFCASSRDRGVDNSPLHFGNGTRLTVT.

This clonotype was detected ten times or more. The chain carries TRBV7-2 and TRBJ1-3; D gene uncertain. CDR1 is SGHTA and CDR2 is FQGNSA in the germline V gene. The V and J ends lost 5 bases and 13 bases respectively, with 15 bases between them. This CDR3 is 12 amino acids long. The CDR3 spells CASSITSGRIYF. Here the CDR3 DNA reads TGTGCCAGCAGCATTACTAGCGGTCGGATATATTTT.

This clonotype was seen many times. V gene TRBV11-2 combines with J gene TRBJ1-1; 8 bases line up with TRBD1. CDR1 SGHAT and CDR2 FQNNGV come from the germline V gene. V dropped 6 bases and J dropped 7; count of bases not matched to a gene: 13. The CDR3 spans 15 residues. The CDR3 loop is CASRFGDRRGIEAFF. Written as DNA, the CDR3 is TGTGCCAGCAGATTTGGGGACAGGAGAGGTATTGAAGCTTTCTTT. Filled out from reference TRBV11-2 and TRBJ1-1, the complete variable domain reads EAGVAQSPRYKIIEKRQSVAFWCNPISGHATLYWYQQILGQGPKLLIQFQNNGVVDDSQLPKDRFSAERLKGVDSTLKIQPAKLEDSAVYLCASRFGDRRGIEAFFGQGTRLTVV.

With regard to this clonotype: A read error may account for a junction end that differs from germline. The CDR3 sequence: CAWGRGVDQPHHF. CDR3 nucleotide sequence: TGTGCCTGGGGGCGAGGGGTGGATCAGCCCCACCATTTT. The chain combines TRBV30 with TRBJ1-5, with D maybe TRBD1 (5 bases). Germline CDR1 reads GTSNPN; CDR2 reads SVGIG (reference sequence). The length of the CDR3 is 13 residues.

CDR3 DNA sequence: TGTGCCAGCAGTCCCCCGGGGTACGGCAATGAGCAGTTCTTC. This sequence encodes CASSPPGYGNEQFF. The V and J genes are TRBV11-2 and TRBJ2-1; D is possibly TRBD2 (5 bases). The CDR3 length is 14 residues. The germline V and J ends were trimmed by 6 bases and 6 bases, with 15 bases remaining between them. Germline V gene sequence: CDR1 SGHAT, CDR2 FQNNGV. The full variable domain, completed using reference TRBV11-2 and TRBJ2-1, is EAGVAQSPRYKIIEKRQSVAFWCNPISGHATLYWYQQILGQGPKLLIQFQNNGVVDDSQLPKDRFSAERLKGVDSTLKIQPAKLEDSAVYLCASSPPGYGNEQFFGPGTRLTVL.